This TCR beta chain was sequenced during a study of cytomegalovirus exposure and HLA in healthy donors (dated by TCRdb to about 2017). About the study as a whole: According to an earlier analysis of 450 to 650 of the donors, 150 million to 200 million T cells yielded 100 million or so unique TCR beta sequences and less than 300 Gb of sequence data. Approximately 300 gigabases of sequencing data and approximately 91 million unique TCR sequences made up an early release that covered 500 to 650 HLA-typed donors. Of the roughly 400 genotyped donors, 75% to 85% were placed in the genetic ancestry cluster associated with self-reported Caucasian donors. The study aimed to test whether cataloging public T cell receptors could reveal signatures of past pathogen exposure. The T cell repertoires of under 750 subjects were profiled by immunosequencing and related to cytomegalovirus serostatus. In addition to the first cohort of roughly 670 subjects, a separate validation cohort of around 110 different subjects was used. The study combined high-throughput TCR immunosequencing, statistical association of individual TCRs with disease status, and machine learning to predict cytomegalovirus infection status. To study patterns of TCR occurrence, a later analysis re-analyzed previously published TCR beta repertoires from several hundred donors and added high-resolution HLA genotyping. In the later analysis, no new phenotypic data were used to find candidate immune exposures; instead, reliance was placed on TCR beta sequences and their occurrence across donors. To decide whether each TCR beta V gene segment behaved as functional or pseudogenic, an earlier analysis of approximately 590 of the donors relied on high-throughput TCR beta sequencing. Donor age, sex, ethnicity and CMV serostatus were compiled alongside the repertoire data. In a later genetic analysis, genome-wide SNP genotypes for about three fifths of the roughly 670 donors were used, and that subset was treated as a discovery cohort. Every discovery cohort repertoire had been produced on one sequencing platform. Both class I and class II loci were covered by HLA typing, at four-digit resolution. The number of typed donors differed by locus: about 620-630 for A, B, C, DRB1 and DQB1; 522 for DQA1; around 610 for DPA1; and about 450 for DPB1. Four to six DR-DQ haplotypes were handled as single units for association and clustering, since linkage in the cohort was strong. Across around 400 genotyped donors of the cohort, an average of about 220,000 unique TCR beta nucleotide sequences per donor were sequenced, and 15% to 20% of those sequences were non-productive.

Receptor libraries were prepared by the immunoSEQ multiplex PCR assay. The multiplex PCR relied on a mix of 60 forward primers for TCR Vbeta segments and 13 reverse primers for TCR Jbeta segments. The CDR3 region of rearranged TCR beta genes was amplified from genomic DNA with a multiplex PCR assay. On the Illumina HiSeq System, the amplified TCR beta libraries were sequenced as 87-base-pair reads. The original pipeline was this. In a later analysis, tens of millions of unique TCR beta chains were counted across the 666 repertoires, and roughly 11 million of these chains were shared by at least two donors. Raw reads were error-corrected and collapsed into unique sequences with a nearest-neighbor algorithm that merged closely related sequences to remove PCR and sequencing errors. CDR3 sequences were aligned to IMGT reference sequences to assign V, D and J gene segments. For a sequence to be retained, a match of at least six nucleotides was required to both a V gene segment and a J gene segment. A rearrangement counted as productive if the CDR3 had no stop codons and remained in frame with V and J, and every other rearrangement counted as non-productive. CDR3 was defined by IMGT convention, running from the second conserved V-encoded cysteine to the conserved J-encoded phenylalanine. The earlier analysis of 587 of the donors excluded any sequence lacking an unambiguous match to a single V gene segment. In an earlier analysis of 587 of the donors, V segments were called functional above 56.7% productive rearrangements and were called segregating when the between-donor standard deviation exceeded 5%. A statistical classification framework was built for diagnosing cytomegalovirus status from the catalog of TCR beta chain sequences. A later analysis assigned V and J genes by comparing TCR nucleotide sequences with IMGT/GENE-DB human TR gene sequences. A later analysis assigned CDR3 sequences and most-parsimonious VDJ recombination scenarios with the TCRdist pipeline. In a later analysis, each TCR beta chain was defined by its CDR3 amino acid sequence together with its V-gene family, and reads without a unique V-gene family were excluded. A later analysis removed several hundred highly shared, low-generation-probability nucleotide sequences to deal with suspected cross-contamination and a sequencing artifact. In a later analysis, a clonal expansion index was calculated for each public chain from normalized within-repertoire ranks of inferred template counts. A later analysis computed generation probabilities with a VDJ recombination model fitted to out-of-frame rearrangements, and checked the results against IGoR. Hypergeometric tests were used in a later analysis to score TCR-TCR, TCR-HLA and TCR-CMV co-occurrence, with a repertoire-size bias correction applied to the TCR pairs. In a later analysis, false discovery rates were estimated by permuting HLA or CMV assignments 20 times. A later analysis grouped co-occurring TCRs with DBSCAN, adding TCRdist sequence similarity when clustering within HLA-allele-positive subsets. Repertoires with fewer than 30,000 or more than 120,000 public chains were left out of co-occurrence clustering, as were about 5 repertoires with anomalous nucleotide sharing. The source is immuneACCESS, and TCRdb retained only in-frame sequences with V and J called. Part of the clones is not carried over; for the studies checked, unresolved V genes explain less than half of this, and the remainder is unexplained. The DNA gave D and trimming, while V, J and clone size come from that table. A total of 100,000 to 140,000 clones appear in this sample, over 80% of them only once. Roughly 2.7% of the sample rests with the top ten.

Overall study outcomes, separate from this receptor: A further reported finding was that TCR beta sequences accurately predicted the HLA-A and HLA-B alleles for most subjects in the first cohort. A few of the identified cytomegalovirus-associated TCR beta chains were confirmed in vitro to be specific for cytomegalovirus antigens. In a later analysis, several top co-occurrence clusters were reported to appear linked to parvovirus B19, influenza, CMV and Epstein-Barr virus. Some IMGT-functional V segments, including TRBV6-2 and TRBV6-3, could not be told apart with the 87-base-pair reads, so those segments were excluded. The sequencing pipeline was judged likely to have produced a cluster of highly shared sequence variants as a technical artifact. This cohort had only TCR beta chains sequenced, and the lack of alpha or paired-chain data limited which features could be detected. According to the authors, the approach could potentially be generalized to other disease states and immunological phenotypes. Most CMV-associated TCR beta chains appeared to be HLA-restricted in a later analysis, and the HLA associations seemed to be driven largely by CMV exposure. Linkage disequilibrium might explain the correlated functional status among segregating V segments, but an unknown experimental factor could not be ruled out. A later genetic analysis reported fewer N-insertions in productive TCRs among donors in an Asian-associated ancestry cluster than the approximately 700-donor mean. Most TCR sequences were seen in very few donors, while some public TCRs were found in many individuals. Because counts were too low, about 18 rarely observed V segments, including chromosome 9 orphons, were excluded from the earlier analysis of fewer than 650 of the donors. According to a later analysis, TCR association rates differed among HLA loci, with DRB1 alleles showing the most associated TCRs and HLA-C alleles showing the fewest. CMV serostatus was the only immune exposure information available for the cohort. Because HLA typing was missing for some donors at each locus, association tests included only the typed subset. The study listed 164 TCR beta chains as associated with cytomegalovirus. When HLA alleles, especially DR and DQ, strongly co-occurred, attributing TCR associations to individual alleles was difficult. A later analysis associated around 16,000 TCR beta sequences with specific HLA alleles at a false discovery rate of 0.05. The classifier was reported to diagnose cytomegalovirus status with high specificity and sensitivity in both the original and validation cohorts. The presence/absence analyses assumed that sequencing depth was roughly uniform across donors, and that assumption may not be true. In an earlier analysis of more than 450 of the donors, most TCR beta V segments were observed in productive rearrangements about 87% or about 30% of the time, broadly matching IMGT annotations. A later genetic analysis associated a missense DCLRE1C variant with V-gene and J-gene trimming of TCR beta chains, and an independent cohort replicated the association. A later analysis found that HLA-associated TCR beta chains were more clonally expanded and had lower generation probabilities than equally common non-associated chains.

The cohort was made up of roughly 670 healthy bone marrow donors. All cohort members were sampled while nominally healthy, although unrecorded immune exposures were likely present. The donor was CMV seropositive and was included in the group of 250 to 300 seropositive cohort members. A peripheral blood sample was provided by each donor, and peripheral blood mononuclear cells were used for TCR beta sequencing. The Qiagen DNeasy Blood Extraction Kit was used to extract genomic DNA from the blood cell samples. Sequences SGHTS (CDR1) and YDEGEE (CDR2) are obtained from the germline V gene. Inclusive of the bounding cysteine and phenylalanine, the CDR3 is 15 residues long. The entry retains the CDR3 DNA only, 45 bases that are in frame from base 1. V ends up 2 bases short and J 8 bases short, with an unmatched junction base count of 9. A note on this clone: Its antigen is not yet known. Base qualities are missing; no much larger clone stands one base away.

This sequence was found in a man aged 25-45 years in good health and CMV-seropositive. What was sequenced was PBMCs. Recombination joined TRBV5-8 with TRBJ1-5, with 8 bases matching TRBD1. The DNA is as follows: TGTGCCAGCAGCTTAATACGTAGGACAGGGAAGCCCCAGCATTTT. Its translation is CASSLIRRTGKPQHF.